Below, 30 T cell receptor beta chains from the same sample are listed, as sequenced in a study of OX40 agonist ivuxolimab in advanced cancers. This table comes from immunoSEQ multiplex PCR, and its TCRdb copy is limited to in-frame clones, with some not included. This sample has nearly 45,000 clones, with roughly 84% found just once. This material consisted of CD4+ or CD8+ T cells sorted from blood, taken in a trial of the OX40 agonist ivuxolimab. These receptors were taken from an adult with an advanced solid tumor such as melanoma, head and neck, liver or kidney cancer.

V is TRBV6-5 and J is TRBJ2-7, with D perhaps TRBD1 (9 bases). Germline-derived CDR1 and CDR2 are MNHEY and SVGAGI. The V and J ends lost 8 bases and 5 bases respectively, with 16 bases between them. This CDR3 contains 13 residues. The CDR3 sequence is CASRGGQGHEQYF. DNA for the CDR3: TGTGCCAGCCGGGGGGGACAGGGCCACGAGCAGTACTTC.

V is TRBV7-3 and J is TRBJ2-7; 10 nucleotides line up with TRBD1. After removal of 5 bases from V and 6 bases from J, the junction contained 13 bases not matched to a gene. This CDR3 region has 16 residues. CDR1 is SGHTA, CDR2 FQGTGA, per germline. The CDR3 loop is CASSPQGPGTGVEQYF. The CDR3 region has the DNA TGTGCCAGCAGCCCCCAGGGTCCAGGGACAGGGGTCGAGCAGTACTTC.

The chain has TRBV29-1 and TRBJ1-1; 7 positions agree with TRBD1. CDR3 length equals 14 residues. CDR1 and CDR2 from the germline V gene are SQVTM and ANQGSEA. The J segment lost 1 base and the V segment lost 5 bases, leaving 7 bases of the junction unmatched. Written as DNA, the CDR3 is TGCAGCGTTAGAGGGGGACAGAGGAACACTGAAGCTTTCTTT. It is translated as CSVRGGQRNTEAFF. The full variable domain, in which reference TRBV29-1 and TRBJ1-1 provide the parts outside the CDR3, is SAVISQKPSRDICQRGTSLTIQCQVDSQVTMMFWYRQQPGQSLTLIATANQGSEATYESGFVIDKFPISRPNLTFSTLTVSNMSPEDSSIYLCSVRGGQRNTEAFFGQGTRLTVV.

This clone was picked up one time. The rearrangement links TRBV27 to TRBJ1-5; D not resolved. The germline CDR1 and CDR2 sequences are MNHEY and SMNVEV (reference sequence). Trimming stripped 3 bases from V and 3 bases from J, with 9 bases between. CDR3 length: 14 residues. DNA of the CDR3: TGTGCCAGCAGTTTTCTAGGGCTCAATCAGCCCCAGCATTTT. It is translated as CASSFLGLNQPQHF.

The chain uses TRBV4-2 and TRBJ2-3, with TRBD2 matching 11 bases. This CDR3 is built from 16 residues. The germline CDR1 and CDR2 sequences are LGHNA and YNFKEQ. Germline trimming cut 0 bases from V and 4 bases from J; bases unmatched to any gene: 3. This chain's CDR3 is CASSQDPGLAADTQYF. The CDR3 coding sequence is TGTGCCAGCAGCCAAGACCCGGGACTAGCGGCAGATACGCAGTATTTT.

The chain combines TRBV9 with TRBJ2-2; D perhaps matches TRBD2 (5 bases). The CDR3 loop spans 15 amino acids. Between the trimmed V and J ends, which lost 4 bases and 4 bases, there was a span of 14 bases. The germline V gene has CDR1 SGDLS and CDR2 YYNGEE. The CDR3 DNA follows: TGTGCCAGCAGCCGGGGATCGGCGGGCACCGGGGAGCTGTTTTTT. This sequence encodes CASSRGSAGTGELFF.

The rearrangement uses TRBV5-1 and TRBJ2-2; possible D gene TRBD2, 5 bases. The germline V and J ends were trimmed by 2 bases and 5 bases, with 16 bases remaining between them. This CDR3 is 16 amino acids long. Germline CDR1 SGHRS, CDR2 YFSETQ. CDR3 in amino acids: CASSFRSGSRTGELFF. The CDR3 DNA reads TGCGCCAGCAGCTTTCGATCGGGATCTAGAACCGGGGAGCTGTTTTTT.

The chain uses TRBV4-1 and TRBJ1-6, with D maybe TRBD1 (6 bases). The CDR3 spans 16 residues. V lost 3 bases, J lost 8 bases, and 17 bases lay in between. CDR1 and CDR2 (germline): MGHRA, YSYEKL. CDR3 residues: CASSQTAGQTDSPLHF. The DNA for the CDR3 is TGCGCCAGCAGCCAGACCGCCGGACAGACGGATTCACCCCTCCACTTT.

The chain combines TRBV7-8 with TRBJ2-1, with D perhaps TRBD1 (5 bases). Deletions cut 1 base from V and 12 bases from J, with 10 bases between. The CDR3 is 12 residues long. Looked up from germline, CDR1 is SGHVS and CDR2 is FQNEAQ. The CDR3 loop reads CASSLGGGTQFF. In DNA, the CDR3 is TGTGCCAGCAGCTTAGGGGGCGGCACGCAGTTCTTC.

The chain is built from TRBV11-3 and TRBJ1-1; 7 positions match TRBD1. Germline V gives CDR1 SGHNT, CDR2 YENEEA. J lost 4 bases, V lost 4 bases, and 6 bases had no gene match. This CDR3 spans 14 amino acids. The CDR3 loop reads CASSSYRGSTEAFF. CDR3 nucleotide sequence: TGTGCCAGCAGCTCGTACAGGGGTAGCACTGAAGCTTTCTTT.

The chain joins TRBV15 to TRBJ2-2; 7 bases match TRBD2. The junction had 6 bases not matched to a gene; V was cut back by 1 base and J by 4 bases. Germline V gives CDR1 LNHNV, CDR2 YYDKDF (reference sequence). This CDR3 has 16 amino acids. CDR3: CATSRGEGVGTGELFF. In DNA form, the CDR3 reads TGTGCCACCAGCAGAGGGGAGGGTGTTGGCACCGGGGAGCTGTTTTTT.

This clone was seen only once. The chain carries TRBV9 and TRBJ1-1; possible D gene TRBD1, 6 bases. This CDR3 is 15 amino acids long. Trimming shortened V by 0 bases and J by 4 bases, and 13 bases separated the two germline ends. CDR1 is SGDLS, CDR2 YYNGEE, per germline. The CDR3 spells CASSVGGAIGTEAFF. The CDR3 bases are TGTGCCAGCAGCGTAGGGGGGGCCATCGGCACTGAAGCTTTCTTT. Filled out from reference TRBV9 and TRBJ1-1, the complete variable domain reads DSGVTQTPKHLITATGQRVTLRCSPRSGDLSVYWYQQSLDQGLQFLIQYYNGEERAKGNILERFSAQQFPDLHSELNLSSLELGDSALYFCASSVGGAIGTEAFFGQGTRLTVV.

The rearrangement links TRBV5-6 to TRBJ2-7, with D unclear. Germline assignment: CDR1 SGHDT and CDR2 YYEEEE. Trimming pared 0 bases from V and 2 bases from J, leaving 12 bases between. The CDR3 runs to 15 residues. CDR3 DNA: TGTGCCAGCAGCTTGGTCCGGTCCGAGCCCTACGAGCAGTACTTC. Translating it yields CASSLVRSEPYEQYF.

This clone occurred once. The chain combines TRBV4-1 with TRBJ2-7; 7 bases align to TRBD2. Germline V CDR1 and CDR2: MGHRA, YSYEKL. The CDR3 has 14 residues. After removal of 1 base from V and 6 bases from J, the junction contained 6 bases not matched to a gene. In DNA form, the CDR3 reads TGCGCCAGCAGCCAAGTTGGGGGGGTCGGCGAGCAGTACTTC. Translating it yields CASSQVGGVGEQYF.

By frequency in the sample, this clone is large. The chain couples TRBV7-9 to TRBJ1-1; TRBD1 aligns across 8 bases. Germline V gene sequence: CDR1 SEHNR, CDR2 FQNEAQ (reference sequence). With 6 bases clipped from V and 8 bases from J, the junction kept 5 bases outside the gene matches. The CDR3 runs 12 residues. CDR3 residues: CASRTDREEAFF. The CDR3 nucleotides read TGTGCCAGCAGAACGGACAGGGAGGAAGCTTTCTTT.

This rearrangement joins TRBV2 to TRBJ2-1, with D maybe TRBD2 (6 bases). Looked up from germline, CDR1 is SNHLY and CDR2 is FYNNEI. This CDR3 region has 15 residues. The germline V and J ends were trimmed by 3 bases and 6 bases, with 15 bases remaining between them. The CDR3 loop is CASSDGLFDFNEQFF. In nucleotides, the CDR3 is TGTGCCAGCAGTGATGGACTATTCGACTTCAATGAGCAGTTCTTC.

This clone was counted a single time. The chain is built from TRBV11-3 and TRBJ2-7; the D gene is possibly TRBD2 (5 bases). Trimming cost V 5 bases and J 2 bases, with 13 bases left between them. The germline CDR1 and CDR2 sequences are SGHNT and YENEEA. The CDR3 totals 14 residues. The CDR3 DNA follows: TGTGCCAGCAGCAACCCCGGGGTCACCTACGAGCAGTACTTC. Translating it yields CASSNPGVTYEQYF.

The V call is TRBV19, the J call TRBJ1-2, with D perhaps matching TRBD1 (6 bases). Trimming removed 6 bases from V and 6 bases from J, with 14 bases in between. This CDR3 region has 13 residues. The V gene's germline CDR1 is LNHDA and CDR2 SQIVND (reference sequence). In nucleotides, the CDR3 is TGTGCCAGTAGACCACAGGGCGGGCATGGCTACACCTTC. Protein sequence: CASRPQGGHGYTF.

The chain joins TRBV2 to TRBJ2-2; D gene uncertain. Germline-derived CDR1 and CDR2 are SNHLY and FYNNEI. V lost 10 bases to trimming and J lost 6 bases, with 15 bases between them. CDR3 size: 13 residues. The CDR3 is CATPMMGAGELFF. As DNA, the CDR3 is TGTGCCACCCCCATGATGGGTGCCGGGGAGCTGTTTTTT.

This chain joins TRBV19 and TRBJ2-7, with 8 bases lining up with TRBD1. Trimming removed 5 bases from V and 5 bases from J; junction bases left unmatched: 5. Germline lookup yields CDR1 LNHDA and CDR2 SQIVND (reference sequence). There are 13 residues in the CDR3. The chain's CDR3 is CASSVRGPNEQYF. The CDR3 nucleotides are TGTGCCAGTAGTGTCAGGGGGCCGAACGAGCAGTACTTC.

The genes are TRBV6-6 and TRBJ1-5, with no clear D. Trimming pared 2 bases from V and 1 base from J, leaving 12 bases between. This CDR3 has 16 residues. In germline, CDR1 is MNHNY, CDR2 SVGAGI (reference sequence). CDR3 in amino acids: CASSYPNKESNQPQHF. CDR3 nucleotide sequence: TGTGCCAGCAGTTACCCAAATAAGGAAAGCAATCAGCCCCAGCATTTT.

The CDR3: CASSQVKQGSGEQYF. In DNA, the CDR3 is TGCGCCAGCAGCCAAGTGAAACAGGGGTCGGGGGAGCAGTACTTC. The chain links TRBV4-1 to TRBJ2-7; TRBD1 aligns across 7 bases. Trimming at V came to 1 base and at J to 7 bases, leaving 10 bases not matched to a gene. In germline, CDR1 is MGHRA, CDR2 YSYEKL. The CDR3 covers 15 residues.

This chain connects TRBV7-9 to TRBJ1-1; D not resolved. This CDR3 is built from 13 residues. Germline V gene lookup returns CDR1 SEHNR and CDR2 FQNEAQ (reference sequence). V was pared by 5 bases and J by 1 base, with 8 bases between. The CDR3 DNA reads TGTGCCAGCAGCCCAGCCACGAACACTGAAGCTTTCTTT. Translated, it gives CASSPATNTEAFF. Using reference TRBV7-9 and TRBJ1-1 for the parts outside the CDR3, the full variable domain is DTGVSQNPRHKITKRGQNVTFRCDPISEHNRLYWYRQTLGQGPEFLTYFQNEAQLEKSRLLSDRFSAERPKGSFSTLEIQRTEQGDSAMYLCASSPATNTEAFFGQGTRLTVV.

The gene calls are TRBV6-6 and TRBJ2-7; D may match TRBD1 or TRBD2 (5 bases each). The CDR3 totals 15 residues. Trimming took off 7 bases at V and 3 bases at J, with 19 bases between the two ends. Germline-derived CDR1 and CDR2 are MNHNY and SVGAGI (reference sequence). The CDR3 is CASTPGSLAGYEQYF. In DNA form, the CDR3 reads TGTGCCAGCACTCCAGGGAGCCTTGCCGGCTACGAGCAGTACTTC.

This chain connects TRBV25-1 to TRBJ2-7; D gene uncertain. The CDR3 extends over 11 amino acids. Trimming removed 3 bases at V and 1 base at J, with 1 base between. Per the germline V gene, CDR1 is MGHDK and CDR2 is SYGVNS. CDR3 in DNA: TGTGCCAGCAGTGATTCCTACGAGCAGTACTTC. Translating gives CASSDSYEQYF.

V is TRBV4-1 and J is TRBJ2-2; TRBD2 agrees at 8 bases. The ends lost 4 bases at V and 4 bases at J; junction bases unmatched: 8. The CDR3 spans 16 residues. The germline V gene has CDR1 MGHRA and CDR2 YSYEKL. This CDR3 reads CASSPGLALPTGELFF. The CDR3, as DNA: TGCGCCAGCAGCCCCGGACTAGCCTTACCCACCGGGGAGCTGTTTTTT.

The chain joins TRBV5-6 to TRBJ2-5; 7 bases are a match to TRBD1. CDR3 length equals 17 residues. Germline trimming cut 3 bases from V and 5 bases from J; bases unmatched to any gene: 16. Germline V gene lookup returns CDR1 SGHDT and CDR2 YYEEEE. Here the CDR3 DNA reads TGTGCCAGCAGCTCTCCGACAGGGCCCGACGCTAGGGAGACCCAGTACTTC. It translates to CASSSPTGPDARETQYF.

This clone occurred once. The rearrangement uses TRBV5-6 and TRBJ1-1; no reliable D call. This CDR3 has 13 amino acids. Trimming cost V 3 bases and J 0 bases, with 6 bases left between them. Germline CDR1 SGHDT, CDR2 YYEEEE. The CDR3 region is CASSSTMNTEAFF. The CDR3 DNA reads as TGTGCCAGCAGCTCAACTATGAACACTGAAGCTTTCTTT.

This sequence joins TRBV15 and TRBJ2-7; 9 bases line up with TRBD1. Germline assignment: CDR1 LNHNV and CDR2 YYDKDF (reference sequence). The CDR3 length is 15 residues. The V segment lost 3 bases and the J segment 3 bases; nucleotides outside the gene matches: 6. CDR3 coding DNA: TGTGCCACCAGCAGCCCCACGACAGGGGGCTACGAGCAGTACTTC. The encoded protein is CATSSPTTGGYEQYF.

V is TRBV9 and J is TRBJ2-3, with TRBD1 matching 7 bases. V was pared by 4 bases and J by 2 bases, with 7 bases of the junction left unmatched. Per the germline V gene, CDR1 is SGDLS and CDR2 is YYNGEE. This CDR3 comprises 15 residues. CDR3 region: CASSQSGTVTDTQYF. CDR3 sequence (DNA): TGTGCCAGCAGCCAGTCCGGGACAGTCACAGATACGCAGTATTTT.